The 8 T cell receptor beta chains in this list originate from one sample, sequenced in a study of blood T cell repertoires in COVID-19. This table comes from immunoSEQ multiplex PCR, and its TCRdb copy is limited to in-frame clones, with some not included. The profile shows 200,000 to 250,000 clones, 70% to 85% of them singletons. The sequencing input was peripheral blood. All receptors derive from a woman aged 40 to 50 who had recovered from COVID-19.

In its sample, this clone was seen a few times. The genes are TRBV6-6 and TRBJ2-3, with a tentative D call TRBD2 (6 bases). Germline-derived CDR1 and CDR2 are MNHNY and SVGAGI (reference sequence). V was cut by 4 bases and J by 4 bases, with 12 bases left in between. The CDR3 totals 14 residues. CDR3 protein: CASSLDGGADTQYF. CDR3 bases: TGTGCCAGCAGTTTAGACGGGGGTGCAGATACGCAGTATTTT.

In DNA, the CDR3 is TGTGCCAGCAGTCAGGACATGATGTTAGACTATGGCTACACCTTC. It translates to CASSQDMMLDYGYTF. The chain has TRBV6-5 and TRBJ1-2, with D perhaps TRBD1 (5 bases). This CDR3 spans 15 amino acids. Trimming shortened V by 5 bases and J by 3 bases, and 16 bases separated the two germline ends. From germline, CDR1 is MNHEY and CDR2 SVGAGI.

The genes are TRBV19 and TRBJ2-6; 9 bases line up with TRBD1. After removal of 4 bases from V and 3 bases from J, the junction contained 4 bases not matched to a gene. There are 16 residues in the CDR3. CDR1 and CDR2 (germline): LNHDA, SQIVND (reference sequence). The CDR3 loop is CASSTQGAGGANVLTF. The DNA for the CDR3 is TGTGCCAGTAGTACACAGGGGGCGGGTGGGGCCAACGTCCTGACTTTC.

This chain's CDR3 is CSVGLGLGNGYTF. In DNA, the CDR3 is TGCAGCGTTGGTTTGGGGCTTGGAAATGGCTACACCTTC. This chain connects TRBV29-1 to TRBJ1-2, with a weak D call TRBD1 (5 bases). From germline, CDR1 is SQVTM and CDR2 ANQGSEA. With 4 bases removed from V and 6 bases from J, the gap between germline ends came to 15 bases. This CDR3 has 13 amino acids.

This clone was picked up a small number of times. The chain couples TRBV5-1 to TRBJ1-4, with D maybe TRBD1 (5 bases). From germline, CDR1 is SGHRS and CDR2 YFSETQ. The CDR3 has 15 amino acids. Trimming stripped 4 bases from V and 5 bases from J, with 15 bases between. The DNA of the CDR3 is TGCGCCAGCAGCCTGTCGGGCAGGGAAAATGAAAAACTGTTTTTT. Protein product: CASSLSGRENEKLFF.

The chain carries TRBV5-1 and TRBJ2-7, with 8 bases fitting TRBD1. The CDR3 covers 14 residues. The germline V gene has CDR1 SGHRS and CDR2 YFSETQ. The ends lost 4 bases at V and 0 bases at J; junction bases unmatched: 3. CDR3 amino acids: CASSGQGLSYEQYF. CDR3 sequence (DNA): TGCGCCAGCAGCGGACAGGGTCTCTCCTACGAGCAGTACTTC.

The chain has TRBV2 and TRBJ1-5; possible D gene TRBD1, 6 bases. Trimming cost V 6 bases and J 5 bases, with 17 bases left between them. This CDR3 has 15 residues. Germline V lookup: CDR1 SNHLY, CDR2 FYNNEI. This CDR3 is CASSVQGAVYQPQHF. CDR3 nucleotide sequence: TGTGCCAGCAGCGTACAGGGAGCGGTTTATCAGCCCCAGCATTTT.

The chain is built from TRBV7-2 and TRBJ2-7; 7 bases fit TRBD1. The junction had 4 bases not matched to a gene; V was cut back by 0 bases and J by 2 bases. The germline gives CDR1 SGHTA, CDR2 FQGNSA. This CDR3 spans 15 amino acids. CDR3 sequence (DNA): TGTGCCAGCAGCTTAGCTTCGGGACAGCCCTACGAGCAGTACTTC. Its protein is CASSLASGQPYEQYF. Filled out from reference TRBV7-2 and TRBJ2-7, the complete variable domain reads GAGVSQSPSNKVTEKGKDVELRCDPISGHTALYWYRQSLGQGLEFLIYFQGNSAPDKSGLPSDRFSAERTGGSVSTLTIQRTQQEDSAVYLCASSLASGQPYEQYFGPGTRLTVT.